The clone carrying this T cell receptor beta chain occurred many times. The data were obtained in a study of T cells in Graves' hyperthyroidism and ophthalmopathy. The CDR3 is 15 residues long. The ends lost 5 bases at V and 7 bases at J; junction bases unmatched: 9. Germline CDR1 SEHNR, CDR2 FQNEAQ (reference sequence). The source material, RNA transcripts, was used to amplify TCR beta CDR3 regions. TCR CDR3 regions were first amplified by RT-PCR with HTBI primers. TCRdb redid the calling of the multiplex PCR reads with MiXCR, one entry per CDR3 protein. The profile shows around 690,000 distinct CDR3 sequences, roughly 17% of them singletons.

This chain uses TRBV7-9 with TRBJ1-4; 8 nucleotides agree with TRBD1. Sequenced sample: blood. This TCR derives from a man aged 45 to 65 with Graves' hyperthyroidism. CDR3 region: CASSPWTGYSEKLFF. CDR3 in DNA: TGTGCCAGCAGCCCGTGGACAGGGTATTCTGAAAAACTGTTTTTT.